This is a list of T cell receptor beta chains from one sample in a study of T-cell memory formation after mild COVID-19. TCRdb fed the 5' RACE reads into MiXCR, producing one record per CDR3 protein. The sample shows about 440,000 distinct CDR3 sequences, 20% of them seen only once. The specimen sequenced was PBMCs or a T cell subset sorted from them (not recorded which). Every receptor here comes from an adult woman who had mild COVID-19 (a few samples of this study predate the infection). Cell type and time point are not known. The CDR3 runs from the conserved cysteine through the conserved F or W. A D gene is named only where the DNA matches it firmly. The listing skips clone size in some rows; elsewhere it reads once, few, many or a size class.

D gene	J gene	clone size	V gene	CDR3 protein	CDR3 DNA
TRBD2	TRBJ2-1	.	TRBV11-2	CASSFPGLAGRNEQFF	TGTGCCAGCAGCTTTCCGGGACTAGCGGGGAGGAATGAGCAGTTCTTC
TRBD2	TRBJ2-5	few	TRBV12-3/TRBV12-4	CASSLGVGGVEETQYF	TGTGCCAGCAGCTTGGGCGTGGGAGGGGTTGAAGAGACCCAGTACTTC
TRBD1	TRBJ1-5	.	TRBV7-2	CASRVGTGGYTEPQHF	TGTGCCAGCAGAGTGGGGACAGGGGGATATACGGAGCCCCAGCATTTT
.	TRBJ2-2	.	TRBV20-1	CSGTEANTGELFF	TGCAGTGGAACAGAAGCGAACACCGGGGAGCTGTTTTTT
TRBD2	TRBJ2-2	.	TRBV5-8	CASSPRLAKNTGELFF	TGTGCCAGCAGCCCGCGACTAGCGAAGAACACCGGGGAGCTGTTTTTT
.	TRBJ1-1	.	TRBV9	CASSVVGGSSTEAFF	TGTGCCAGCAGCGTAGTGGGGGGAAGTTCCACTGAAGCTTTCTTT
.	TRBJ2-2	many	TRBV5-1	CASSFGQGNTGELFF	TGCGCCAGCAGCTTTGGCCAGGGGAACACCGGGGAGCTGTTTTTT
TRBD1	TRBJ2-7	few	TRBV3-1	CASSQGQGSLYF	TGTGCCAGCAGCCAAGGACAGGGGAGTTTGTACTTC
TRBD1	TRBJ1-2	few	TRBV27	CASRTGFGGYTF	TGTGCCAGCAGGACAGGGTTTGGTGGCTACACCTTC
.	TRBJ2-3	.	TRBV5-1	CASNALAGAEDTQYF	TGCGCCAGCAACGCACTGGCAGGGGCGGAAGATACGCAGTATTTT
.	TRBJ2-5	few	TRBV7-9	CASSLVIGSETQYF	TGTGCCAGCAGCTTAGTCATAGGGTCGGAGACCCAGTACTTC
.	TRBJ2-1	.	TRBV6-4	CASSDSGLNNEQFF	TGTGCCAGCAGTGACTCGGGCCTCAACAATGAGCAGTTCTTC
.	TRBJ1-4	few	TRBV12-3/TRBV12-4	CASSLAGVRNEKLFF	TGTGCCAGCAGTTTAGCAGGGGTCCGTAATGAAAAACTGTTTTTT
.	TRBJ2-1	few	TRBV6-5	CASRPQAYLSYNEQFF	TGTGCCAGCAGACCACAAGCATATCTCTCCTACAATGAGCAGTTCTTC
.	TRBJ2-5	few	TRBV7-2	CASSLSPGKTQYF	TGTGCCAGCAGCTTATCCCCCGGGAAGACCCAGTACTTC
.	TRBJ2-1	few	TRBV6-2/TRBV6-3	CASRFTLQGYNEQFF	TGTGCCAGCCGCTTCACCCTACAGGGTTACAATGAGCAGTTCTTC
.	TRBJ1-5	few	TRBV20-1	CSAREWGISNQPQHF	TGCAGTGCTAGAGAGTGGGGGATAAGCAATCAGCCCCAGCATTTT